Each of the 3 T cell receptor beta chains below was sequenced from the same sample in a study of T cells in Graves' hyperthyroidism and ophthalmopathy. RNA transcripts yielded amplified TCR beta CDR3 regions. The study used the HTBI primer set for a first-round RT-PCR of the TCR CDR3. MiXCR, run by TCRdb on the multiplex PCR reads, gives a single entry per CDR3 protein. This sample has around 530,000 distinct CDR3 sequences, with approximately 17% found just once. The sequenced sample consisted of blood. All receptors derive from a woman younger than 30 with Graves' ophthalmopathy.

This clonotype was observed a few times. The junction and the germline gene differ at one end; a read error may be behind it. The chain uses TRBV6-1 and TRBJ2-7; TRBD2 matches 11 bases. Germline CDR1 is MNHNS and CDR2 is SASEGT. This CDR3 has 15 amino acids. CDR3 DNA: TGTGCCAGCAGTCCTAGCGGGAGGACCTCCTACGAGCGGTACTTC. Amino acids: CASSPSGRTSYERYF.

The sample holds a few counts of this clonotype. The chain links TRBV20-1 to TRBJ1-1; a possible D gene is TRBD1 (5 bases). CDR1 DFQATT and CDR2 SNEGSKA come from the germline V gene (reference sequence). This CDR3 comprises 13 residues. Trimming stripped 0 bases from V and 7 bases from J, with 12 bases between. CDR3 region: CSARDGGKSEAFF. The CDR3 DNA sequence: TGCAGTGCTAGAGATGGGGGGAAGAGTGAAGCTTTCTTT.

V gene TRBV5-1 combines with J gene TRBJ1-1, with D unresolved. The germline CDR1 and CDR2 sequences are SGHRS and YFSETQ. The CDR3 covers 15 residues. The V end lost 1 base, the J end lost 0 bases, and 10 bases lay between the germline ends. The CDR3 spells CASSLTSDLNTEAFF. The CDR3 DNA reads TGCGCCAGCAGCTTGACGTCGGATCTGAACACTGAAGCTTTCTTT. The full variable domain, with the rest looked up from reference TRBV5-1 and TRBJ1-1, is KAGVTQTPRYLIKTRGQQVTLSCSPISGHRSVSWYQQTPGQGLQFLFEYFSETQRNKGNFPGRFSGRQFSNSRSEMNVSTLELGDSALYLCASSLTSDLNTEAFFGQGTRLTVV.